This note documents a single TCR beta chain sequence. Antigen: not known. The data were taken from a study of cytomegalovirus exposure and HLA in healthy donors. V was clipped by 10 bases and J by 6 bases, with 21 bases between them. CDR3 length: 14 amino acids. Germline lookup yields CDR1 SNHLY and CDR2 FYNNEI. The primer mix had 60 Vbeta and 13 Jbeta primers. Profiling relied on immunoSEQ multiplex PCR, and the TCRdb table lists in-frame clones only, not all of them. In the table there are more than 130,000 clones, roughly 75% of which are singletons. Points from the study as a whole: The only immune exposure information that was available was CMV serostatus.

This receptor was taken from a man younger than 45 in good health and CMV-seronegative. Sequencing input: PBMCs. V is TRBV2 and J is TRBJ2-5; no definite D call. The CDR3 DNA follows: TGTGCCACCGCGGAACTCAGAGCAGAGAAGACCCAGTACTTC. Translation gives CATAELRAEKTQYF.